This record concerns one T cell receptor (beta chain) sequence. V lost 2 bases, J lost 2 bases, and 13 bases lay in between. CDR1 SGHAT and CDR2 FQNNGV come from the germline V gene. The CDR3 totals 15 residues. The sample originates from a study of blood T cell repertoires in COVID-19. Study-wide context: Specimens from acute and convalescent COVID-19 originated in the United States, Italy and Spain. PBMCs, B-cell-depleted T cells, or T cells were the source of the cDNA or gDNA that made up the material.

Original processing notes: Estimates of nucleated cell counts were drawn from the amplification of reference gene primers. Produced via immunoSEQ multiplex PCR; TCRdb's table is partial and in-frame only. Clonal size and the V and J genes are those of that table, whereas D and trimming came from the DNA. The sample consists of under 350,000 clones, more than 85% of them appearing once. V gene TRBV11-2 combines with J gene TRBJ2-7, with a possible D match to TRBD1 (6 bases). The sample was peripheral blood. The TCR was taken from a man between 65 and 79 years old with acute or convalescent COVID-19. This CDR3 is CASSLSQGTTYEQYF. DNA for the CDR3: TGTGCCAGCAGCTTATCTCAGGGGACGACCTACGAGCAGTACTTC.